These 9 T cell receptor beta chains came from one sample sequenced in a study of blood T cell repertoires in COVID-19. The repertoire was sequenced with immunoSEQ multiplex PCR; TCRdb's copy has only in-frame clones and lacks some. The sample carries roughly 160,000 clones, about 85% recorded once. The sequencing sample was made of peripheral blood. Receptors originate from a man older than 75 with COVID-19, enrolled during active disease.

This rearrangement joins TRBV5-4 to TRBJ1-1; TRBD1 agrees at 9 bases. The trim removed 0 bases at V and 1 base at J, leaving 7 bases unmatched. Germline V gives CDR1 SGHNT, CDR2 YYREEE (reference sequence). The CDR3 is made up of 17 amino acids. CDR3 in amino acids: CASSLGRTGESNTEAFF. The CDR3 DNA reads as TGTGCCAGCAGCTTGGGCCGGACAGGGGAATCGAACACTGAAGCTTTCTTT. The whole variable domain, filled in from reference TRBV5-4 and TRBJ1-1, reads ETGVTQSPTHLIKTRGQQVTLRCSSQSGHNTVSWYQQALGQGPQFIFQYYREEENGRGNFPPRFSGLQFPNYSSELNVNALELDDSALYLCASSLGRTGESNTEAFFGQGTRLTVV.

The gene calls are TRBV5-1 and TRBJ1-1; tentative D call: TRBD1 (5 bases). There are 16 residues in the CDR3. Germline CDR1 is SGHRS and CDR2 is YFSETQ. Trimming cost V 4 bases and J 0 bases, with 16 bases left between them. The CDR3 nucleotides read TGCGCCAGCAGCCCGCGGGGGTCGGGGGTGAACACTGAAGCTTTCTTT. It codes for CASSPRGSGVNTEAFF.

J is TRBJ2-3 and V is TRBV2; 13 nucleotides align to TRBD2. CDR3 length: 16 residues. J lost 5 bases, V lost 3 bases, and 5 bases had no gene match. Per the germline V gene, CDR1 is SNHLY and CDR2 is FYNNEI. The CDR3 nucleotides are TGTGCCAGCAGTGATCGGACTAGCGGGGGAGTAGATACGCAGTATTTT. Its protein product is CASSDRTSGGVDTQYF.

V usage is TRBV5-1 and J usage is TRBJ2-1, with 9 bases that match TRBD2. CDR3 size: 15 residues. Germline CDR1 is SGHRS and CDR2 is YFSETQ. V lost 4 bases to trimming and J lost 5 bases; unmatched junction nucleotides: 7. CDR3 coding DNA: TGCGCCAGCAGCAGGCTAGCGGGGATTAACAATGAGCAGTTCTTC. Its translation is CASSRLAGINNEQFF.

This clone showed up just once. This chain joins TRBV6-5 and TRBJ1-3; 9 positions agree with TRBD1. In germline, CDR1 is MNHEY, CDR2 SVGAGI. The CDR3 has 16 amino acids. Germline trimming cut 0 bases from V and 5 bases from J; bases unmatched to any gene: 5. The CDR3 loop reads CASSYSGTGSRNTIYF. CDR3 sequence (DNA): TGTGCCAGCAGTTACTCAGGGACAGGGAGTCGAAACACCATATATTTT.

A word on this clone: A read error is possible here, since a much larger clone lies one base away. V is TRBV7-9 and J is TRBJ2-2, with a weak D call TRBD1 (6 bases). CDR1 is SEHNR, CDR2 FQNEAQ, per germline (reference sequence). V lost 5 bases and J 1 base, leaving 8 bases between the germline ends. This CDR3 has 14 residues. This chain's CDR3 is CASSRGQNTGELFF. The CDR3 DNA reads as TGTGCCAGCAGCCGGGGACAGAACACCGGGGAGCTGTTTTTT.

V and J are TRBV7-2 and TRBJ1-2; 8 nucleotides match TRBD1. CDR3 length: 14 residues. Germline V gives CDR1 SGHTA, CDR2 FQGNSA. J gave up 4 bases and V 5 bases, and 6 bases lay outside the gene matches. CDR3 residues: CASSEQGVAYGYTF. The CDR3 bases are TGTGCCAGCAGCGAACAGGGGGTGGCCTATGGCTACACCTTC.

The chain joins TRBV7-2 to TRBJ2-5, with TRBD1 matching 8 bases. V was clipped by 7 bases and J by 4 bases; unmatched bases: 8. Germline-derived CDR1 and CDR2 are SGHTA and FQGNSA. The CDR3 runs to 14 residues. The DNA for the CDR3 is TGTGCCAGCACTCGGACAGGGACGGTAGAGACCCAGTACTTC. Its protein product is CASTRTGTVETQYF.

The genes are TRBV7-9 and TRBJ2-1; D may be TRBD2 (5 bases). The CDR3 length is 15 residues. Germline lookup yields CDR1 SEHNR and CDR2 FQNEAQ (reference sequence). V shed 0 bases and J shed 0 bases, with 6 bases lying between them. The CDR3 DNA follows: TGTGCCAGCAGCTTAGCGAGGGCCTCCTACAATGAGCAGTTCTTC. It translates to CASSLARASYNEQFF.